The 18 T cell receptor beta chains listed next were all sequenced from one sample in a study of blood T cell repertoires in COVID-19. The table came from immunoSEQ multiplex PCR; TCRdb's copy has only in-frame clones and leaves some out. This table has roughly 250,000 clones, about 80% appearing once. Sequenced sample: PBMCs or T cells enriched from blood (not recorded which). These receptors originate from a middle-aged woman who had been exposed to COVID-19.

About this clone itself: Other DNA sequences in this specimen translate into the identical CDR3. This chain uses TRBV28 with TRBJ1-6; no firm D call. Germline assignment: CDR1 MDHEN and CDR2 SYDVKM. This CDR3 comprises 16 residues. Trimming pared 5 bases from V and 5 bases from J, leaving 16 bases between. The CDR3 region has the DNA TGTGCCAGCAGTCCTGACCGGAGACCCAATAATTCACCCCTCCACTTT. Its protein is CASSPDRRPNNSPLHF.

The chain couples TRBV28 to TRBJ2-5, with D possibly being TRBD2 (5 bases). The germline V gene encodes CDR1 MDHEN and CDR2 SYDVKM. V lost 3 bases to trimming and J lost 7 bases, with 6 bases between them. This CDR3 is 11 amino acids long. CDR3 in DNA: TGTGCCAGCAGTTTTGAGGGGACCCAGTACTTC. Amino acids: CASSFEGTQYF.

The chain links TRBV28 to TRBJ1-6, with a possible D match to TRBD1 (5 bases). CDR3 length equals 17 residues. The V and J ends lost 1 base and 10 bases respectively, with 20 bases between them. CDR1 is MDHEN and CDR2 is SYDVKM in the germline V gene. CDR3 nucleotide sequence: TGTGCCAGCAGTTTATTCCAGGGTACGAAGGGCCAGTCACCCCTCCACTTT. Translated: CASSLFQGTKGQSPLHF.

V is TRBV2 and J is TRBJ2-3, with 10 bases identical to TRBD2. The J segment lost 1 base and the V segment lost 10 bases, leaving 5 bases of the junction unmatched. The CDR3 loop spans 14 amino acids. The germline V gene has CDR1 SNHLY and CDR2 FYNNEI. The chain's CDR3 is CATAGTSGTDTQYF. The CDR3 DNA follows: TGTGCCACAGCCGGGACTAGCGGCACAGATACGCAGTATTTT.

The rearrangement uses TRBV9 and TRBJ2-3, with TRBD2 identical over 14 bases. CDR1 SGDLS and CDR2 YYNGEE come from the germline V gene. The CDR3 is made up of 15 amino acids. After removal of 2 bases from V and 7 bases from J, the junction contained 3 bases not matched to a gene. In DNA, the CDR3 is TGTGCCAGCAGCGTGACTAGCGGGGGGGCGAATACGCAGTATTTT. It encodes CASSVTSGGANTQYF.

The gene calls are TRBV29-1 and TRBJ2-1; a weak D match, TRBD1 (6 bases). The V gene lost 0 bases and the J gene lost 5 bases, with 8 bases spanning the gap. The length of the CDR3 is 13 residues. Germline V gene data show CDR1 as SQVTM and CDR2 as ANQGSEA. The CDR3 protein is CSVEDRGHNEQFF. In DNA form, the CDR3 reads TGCAGCGTTGAAGACAGGGGCCACAATGAGCAGTTCTTC.

The chain recombines TRBV9 with TRBJ1-3; 7 bases fit TRBD1. The V and J ends lost 3 bases and 0 bases, in that order; junction bases with no gene match: 9. Germline V gene lookup returns CDR1 SGDLS and CDR2 YYNGEE. The CDR3 consists of 17 residues. CDR3 protein: CASSGSGQVASGNTIYF. CDR3 nucleotides: TGTGCCAGCAGCGGGTCAGGACAGGTGGCCTCTGGAAACACCATATATTTT.

This clone was detected only a few times. The chain links TRBV30 to TRBJ2-5; weak D call: TRBD2 (5 bases). Germline values: CDR1 GTSNPN, CDR2 SVGIG (reference sequence). The CDR3 spans 13 residues. V shed 4 bases and J shed 5 bases, with 14 bases lying between them. The CDR3 DNA is TGTGCCTGGACCCCCACCTCGGGGGAGACCCAGTACTTC. It encodes CAWTPTSGETQYF.

This clone has only one observation. V gene TRBV4-1 combines with J gene TRBJ1-1; D is uncertain. V gave up 1 base and J gave up 0 bases, with 9 bases separating them. The germline V gene encodes CDR1 MGHRA and CDR2 YSYEKL. CDR3 length: 15 amino acids. The chain's CDR3 is CASSQVSSLNTEAFF. For the CDR3, the DNA is TGCGCCAGCAGCCAAGTGAGTAGTCTGAACACTGAAGCTTTCTTT.

The V gene is TRBV4-2, the J gene TRBJ2-6; maybe TRBD1 (6 bases). The V end was cut by 1 base, the J end by 0 bases, with 16 bases between. The CDR3 runs to 19 residues. The germline V gene has CDR1 LGHNA and CDR2 YNFKEQ. The CDR3, as DNA: TGTGCCAGCAGCCAAGTGAGCCCAGGGGCCACCTCTGGGGCCAACGTCCTGACTTTC. It encodes CASSQVSPGATSGANVLTF.

V is TRBV6-5 and J is TRBJ1-1, with 10 bases matching TRBD1. The CDR3 contains 15 residues. Germline lookup yields CDR1 MNHEY and CDR2 SVGAGI. The V and J ends lost 8 bases and 4 bases, in that order; junction bases with no gene match: 10. The chain's CDR3 is CASFDRGLIGTEAFF. CDR3 nucleotide sequence: TGTGCCAGCTTCGACAGGGGGCTAATTGGCACTGAAGCTTTCTTT.

The table lists this clone with a count of one. V is TRBV7-9 and J is TRBJ1-3; D might be TRBD1 (5 bases). Trimming removed 1 base from V and 7 bases from J, with 14 bases in between. Germline loops: CDR1 SEHNR, CDR2 FQNEAQ (reference sequence). The CDR3 totals 15 residues. This CDR3 is CASSLVGAGRNTIYF. The CDR3, as DNA: TGTGCCAGCAGCTTAGTAGGGGCCGGGAGGAACACCATATATTTT.

V gene TRBV7-2 combines with J gene TRBJ1-2, with D possibly matching TRBD1 (6 bases). CDR1 SGHTA and CDR2 FQGNSA come from the germline V gene. Between the trimmed V and J ends, which lost 5 bases and 6 bases, there was a span of 13 bases. This CDR3 contains 13 residues. CDR3 DNA: TGTGCCAGCAGCCAACAGGGTAGGAATGGCTACACCTTC. It is translated as CASSQQGRNGYTF.

The chain uses TRBV7-6 and TRBJ2-2; 10 bases match TRBD2. J gave up 9 bases and V 6 bases, and 10 bases lay outside the gene matches. Germline V gene sequence: CDR1 SGHVS, CDR2 FNYEAQ. This CDR3 spans 15 amino acids. This chain's CDR3 is CASRTNEREGRELFF. Written as DNA, the CDR3 is TGTGCCAGCAGAACAAACGAGCGGGAGGGGAGGGAGCTGTTTTTT.

This clone showed up just once. V gene TRBV7-6 combines with J gene TRBJ1-1; 8 bases match TRBD1. Germline CDR1 reads SGHVS; CDR2 reads FNYEAQ. V gave up 5 bases and J gave up 4 bases; unmatched junction bases: 9. The CDR3 has 15 residues. The CDR3 DNA is TGTGCCAGCAGCGCAAACGACAGGGGCGTCACTGAAGCTTTCTTT. Translated: CASSANDRGVTEAFF.

The chain couples TRBV6-4 to TRBJ1-1; tentatively, D is TRBD1 (6 bases). Per germline, CDR1 MRHNA and CDR2 SNTAGT. This CDR3 region has 14 residues. The V end lost 6 bases, the J end lost 0 bases, and 11 bases lay between the germline ends. CDR3 coding DNA: TGTGCCAGCAGCAGAGACAGGCTGAACACTGAAGCTTTCTTT. Protein sequence: CASSRDRLNTEAFF.

This clone was seen a single time. The chain uses TRBV9 and TRBJ2-1; D is unclear. V was cut by 4 bases and J by 5 bases, with 7 bases left in between. This CDR3 comprises 12 residues. CDR1 is SGDLS and CDR2 is YYNGEE in the germline V gene. This chain's CDR3 is CASSPPDNEQFF. The CDR3 DNA reads TGTGCCAGCAGCCCCCCCGACAATGAGCAGTTCTTC.

This chain connects TRBV7-2 to TRBJ1-2; weak D call: TRBD1 (5 bases). Germline values: CDR1 SGHTA, CDR2 FQGNSA. This CDR3 is built from 14 residues. Trimming removed 5 bases from V and 0 bases from J, with 10 bases in between. The CDR3 DNA reads TGTGCCAGCAGCCAAGGGGCAGCTAACTATGGCTACACCTTC. Amino acid sequence: CASSQGAANYGYTF.